Shown below are 5 T cell receptor beta chains from a single sample sequenced in a study of T-cell memory formation after mild COVID-19 (dated by TCRdb to the early 2020s). The library was built by means of 5' RACE. Sequencing was carried out with an Illumina NovaSeq 6000. The public reads were quality trimmed at Q25 with fastp and then assembled into clones with MiXCR by TCRdb, keeping productive beta chains. Rows merge per CDR3 protein into single entries with the most common DNA and genes. The sample has over 350,000 distinct CDR3 sequences on record, 20% to 25% of them singletons. The top ten hold about 8.7% of the sample. The sequencing input was PBMCs or a T cell subset sorted from them (not recorded which). All receptors come from an adult woman who had mild COVID-19 (a few samples of this study predate the infection). The sample titles of this study are shuffled in the database, so cell type and time point are left out; the donor was told from shared clones.

This sequence joins TRBV7-9 and TRBJ2-1; maybe TRBD1 (6 bases). V dropped 3 bases and J dropped 6 bases, with 15 bases sitting between them. This CDR3 has 15 amino acids. Germline V gene sequence: CDR1 SEHNR, CDR2 FQNEAQ (reference sequence). CDR3 DNA: TGTGCCAGCAGCTTGAACGCAGGGGCCCGCAATGAGCAGTTCTTC. It is translated as CASSLNAGARNEQFF.

V gene TRBV7-2 combines with J gene TRBJ2-2; D might be TRBD1 or TRBD2, each matching 6 bases. The V end was cut by 8 bases, the J end by 5 bases, with 18 bases between. Germline V gives CDR1 SGHTA, CDR2 FQGNSA. The CDR3 extends over 15 amino acids. Here the CDR3 reads CASFPRGAATGELFF. In nucleotides, the CDR3 is TGTGCCAGCTTCCCTAGGGGGGCGGCGACCGGGGAGCTGTTTTTT.

This rearrangement joins TRBV6-2 or TRBV6-3 to TRBJ1-1; a possible D gene is TRBD1 (6 bases). The CDR3 is 12 residues long. Per germline, CDR1 MNHEY and CDR2 SVGEGT. V dropped 6 bases and J dropped 7 bases, with 12 bases sitting between them. This CDR3 reads CASREGGDEAFF. The CDR3 nucleotides are TGTGCCAGCAGGGAGGGGGGGGATGAAGCTTTCTTT.

The sample holds a few counts of this clonotype. The V gene is TRBV7-8, the J gene TRBJ2-5, with TRBD1 matching over 8 bases. Germline CDR1 is SGHVS and CDR2 is FQNEAQ. V gave up 5 bases and J gave up 4 bases; unmatched junction bases: 12. This CDR3 is built from 16 residues. CDR3 in amino acids: CASSPAWAGGRETQYF. CDR3 coding DNA: TGTGCCAGCAGCCCCGCGTGGGCAGGGGGCCGAGAGACCCAGTACTTC.

The rearrangement uses TRBV10-3 and TRBJ2-1, with 14 nucleotides matching TRBD2. Germline values: CDR1 ENHRY, CDR2 SYGVKD. CDR3 length: 18 residues. The trim removed 3 bases at V and 4 bases at J, leaving 8 bases unmatched. The DNA of the CDR3 is TGTGCCATCAGTGACCCGGGACTAGCGGGAGTAGAGTACAATGAGCAGTTCTTC. This translates into CAISDPGLAGVEYNEQFF.